The text below deals with one TCR beta chain. Its antigen is not known. A junction end diverges from the germline sequence, so it may reflect a read error. Noted time point: week 5, during vaccination. Each dose delivered 300 ug of mutant IDH1 20-mer peptide subcutaneously with imiquimod. Sequencing was performed with immunoSEQ multiplex PCR; in TCRdb, only in-frame clones are kept and a portion is missing. The table has roughly 34,000 clones, roughly 76% seen once. These data originate in a study of a mutant IDH1 vaccine in newly diagnosed glioma. Study-level information: The first vaccination came 4-6 weeks after radiotherapy alone, or with temozolomide cycles. The sex distribution of treated patients was 62.5% male and 37.5% female, with a mean age of 40.4 years. Radiotherapy, temozolomide, or both had been given previously, and both were given to most.

The sequence came from a man aged 45-65 years with glioma. The sample consisted of PBMCs, taken from a glioma patient whose treatment included an IDH1 peptide vaccine.

The CDR3 nucleotides read TGTGCCAGCACCTTAGCGGGATTGGTCGCGCAGTATTTT. Translated, it gives CASTLAGLVAQYF. This chain connects TRBV7-2 to TRBJ2-3; 8 bases line up with TRBD2. The V gene's germline CDR1 is SGHTA and CDR2 FQGNSA. This CDR3 has 13 residues. Full variable domain (outside the CDR3, taken from reference TRBV7-2 and TRBJ2-3): GAGVSQSPSNKVTEKGKDVELRCDPISGHTALYWYRQSLGQGLEFLIYFQGNSAPDKSGLPSDRFSAERTGGSVSTLTIQRTQQEDSAVYLCASTLAGLVAQYFGPGTRLTVL.